The 31 T cell receptor beta chains reported below all come from one sample, sequenced in a study of OX40 agonist ivuxolimab in advanced cancers. Produced via immunoSEQ multiplex PCR; TCRdb's table is partial and in-frame only. The sample shows 69,000 or so clones, approximately 88% of them seen only once. Sequenced here: CD4+ or CD8+ T cells sorted from blood, sampled in a trial of the OX40 agonist ivuxolimab. These receptors originate from an adult with an advanced solid tumor such as melanoma, head and neck, liver or kidney cancer.

The chain links TRBV7-2 to TRBJ1-1; possible D gene TRBD1, 6 bases. CDR1 is SGHTA, CDR2 FQGNSA, per germline. V was pared by 1 base and J by 6 bases, with 15 bases between. This CDR3 region has 15 residues. CDR3 protein: CASSLGGHSRAEAFF. In DNA, the CDR3 is TGTGCCAGCAGCTTAGGGGGACACTCTCGCGCTGAAGCTTTCTTT.

V usage is TRBV15 and J usage is TRBJ2-5; D might be TRBD2 (6 bases). The CDR3 is 14 amino acids. Per germline, CDR1 LNHNV and CDR2 YYDKDF (reference sequence). Trimming cost V 3 bases and J 6 bases, with 14 bases left between them. The CDR3 sequence: CATSRSAGPKTQYF. CDR3 sequence (DNA): TGTGCCACCAGCAGGTCGGCGGGGCCGAAGACCCAGTACTTC.

The gene calls are TRBV28 and TRBJ1-1; D gene uncertain. The V end was cut by 5 bases, the J end by 5 bases, with 24 bases between. Looked up from germline, CDR1 is MDHEN and CDR2 is SYDVKM. The CDR3 extends over 17 amino acids. The CDR3 spells CASSLRQGRASGTEAFF. In DNA, the CDR3 is TGTGCCAGCAGTCTGAGACAAGGGAGGGCGAGTGGGACTGAAGCTTTCTTT.

The V and J genes are TRBV19 and TRBJ2-1; 12 nucleotides line up with TRBD1. This CDR3 spans 15 amino acids. The ends lost 5 bases at V and 10 bases at J; junction bases unmatched: 9. Looked up from germline, CDR1 is LNHDA and CDR2 is SQIVND (reference sequence). CDR3 sequence reads: CASSPSGTGGGEQFF. The CDR3 nucleotides read TGTGCCAGTAGTCCCAGTGGGACAGGGGGCGGGGAGCAGTTCTTC. The variable domain in full, with the rest retrieved from reference TRBV19 and TRBJ2-1, is DGGITQSPKYLFRKEGQNVTLSCEQNLNHDAMYWYRQDPGQGLRLIYYSQIVNDFQKGDIAEGYSVSREKKESFPLTVTSAQKNPTAFYLCASSPSGTGGGEQFFGPGTRLTVL.

V and J are TRBV7-6 and TRBJ1-1; D unresolved. Germline assignment: CDR1 SGHVS and CDR2 FNYEAQ. Trimming took 5 bases from V and 3 from J, leaving 13 bases between them. The CDR3 length is 14 residues. The CDR3: CASSAYSGDTEAFF. The CDR3 DNA is TGTGCCAGCAGCGCCTACTCGGGCGACACTGAAGCTTTCTTT.

The chain recombines TRBV5-1 with TRBJ1-1; tentative D call: TRBD1 (6 bases). V was trimmed by 5 bases and J by 1 base, leaving 12 bases between them. Germline-derived CDR1 and CDR2 are SGHRS and YFSETQ. This CDR3 comprises 14 residues. The DNA for the CDR3 is TGCGCCAGCAGTCTCTGGGGGCCGAACACTGAAGCTTTCTTT. It specifies CASSLWGPNTEAFF.

The V and J genes are TRBV28 and TRBJ2-3; D call uncertain. V was clipped by 2 bases and J by 7 bases, with 13 bases between them. CDR3 length: 14 residues. Germline V gene data show CDR1 as MDHEN and CDR2 as SYDVKM. This CDR3 reads CASSLAQRSNTQYF. The CDR3 DNA is TGTGCCAGCAGTTTAGCCCAGAGAAGTAATACGCAGTATTTT.

V gene TRBV9 combines with J gene TRBJ2-3; D gene ambiguous. The CDR3 length is 12 residues. V gave up 3 bases and J gave up 0 bases, with 2 bases separating them. Looked up from germline, CDR1 is SGDLS and CDR2 is YYNGEE. This CDR3 reads CASSESTDTQYF. CDR3 sequence (DNA): TGTGCCAGCAGCGAAAGCACAGATACGCAGTATTTT.

The chain joins TRBV7-6 to TRBJ1-4; no reliable D call. This CDR3 spans 15 amino acids. V was cut by 5 bases and J by 0 bases, with 10 bases left in between. The germline gives CDR1 SGHVS, CDR2 FNYEAQ. CDR3 loop: CASSPMATTNEKLFF. The CDR3 DNA reads TGTGCCAGCAGCCCAATGGCCACAACTAATGAAAAACTGTTTTTT.

This clone has a single count. The V gene is TRBV4-1, the J gene TRBJ2-5, with no clear D. This CDR3 comprises 15 residues. The ends were cut back, 0 bases at V and 7 bases at J, with 15 bases in the middle. The germline V gene encodes CDR1 MGHRA and CDR2 YSYEKL. The CDR3 sequence: CASSQEGPGAGTQYF. CDR3 in DNA: TGCGCCAGCAGCCAAGAAGGGCCAGGCGCAGGGACCCAGTACTTC.

V gene TRBV6-1 combines with J gene TRBJ1-3; no clear D. CDR3 length: 17 residues. V dropped 2 bases and J dropped 0 bases, with 14 bases sitting between them. Germline V CDR1 and CDR2: MNHNS, SASEGT. CDR3 in amino acids: CASSEWAAPSSGNTIYF. DNA of the CDR3: TGTGCCAGCAGTGAATGGGCCGCCCCAAGCTCTGGAAACACCATATATTTT.

The chain carries TRBV5-1 and TRBJ1-5; D is unresolved. V was pared by 4 bases and J by 5 bases, with 10 bases between. Germline assignment: CDR1 SGHRS and CDR2 YFSETQ. This CDR3 is built from 13 residues. CDR3 in amino acids: CASSLGVDQPQHF. CDR3 DNA sequence: TGCGCCAGCAGCCTTGGTGTGGATCAGCCCCAGCATTTT. The whole variable domain, remainder taken from reference TRBV5-1 and TRBJ1-5, is KAGVTQTPRYLIKTRGQQVTLSCSPISGHRSVSWYQQTPGQGLQFLFEYFSETQRNKGNFPGRFSGRQFSNSRSEMNVSTLELGDSALYLCASSLGVDQPQHFGDGTRLSIL.

The gene calls are TRBV6-5 and TRBJ2-5, with 9 bases aligning to TRBD2. Per germline, CDR1 MNHEY and CDR2 SVGAGI. Losses at the gene ends were 7 bases for V and 5 bases for J; bases not matched to a gene: 5. The CDR3 has 13 residues. CDR3 sequence (DNA): TGTGCCAGCACCTTAGCGGGGGAGGAGACCCAGTACTTC. Amino acids: CASTLAGEETQYF.

The genes are TRBV10-1 and TRBJ2-5; either TRBD1 or TRBD2 may supply D (5 bases each). The CDR3 is made up of 14 amino acids. The V end was cut by 4 bases, the J end by 4 bases, with 13 bases between. In germline, CDR1 is WNHNN, CDR2 SYGVQD (reference sequence). DNA for the CDR3: TGCGCCAGCAGTGGTGGTGGGACCGTAGAGACCCAGTACTTC. Translated: CASSGGGTVETQYF.

The chain employs TRBV6-1 and TRBJ2-7; D is possibly TRBD1 (5 bases). CDR1 and CDR2 from the germline V gene are MNHNS and SASEGT. Trimming pared 4 bases from V and 6 bases from J, leaving 10 bases between. The CDR3 is 12 amino acids. CDR3 in DNA: TGTGCCAGCAGTGGGACAAGGCGCGAGCAGTACTTC. This sequence encodes CASSGTRREQYF.

V is TRBV12-5 and J is TRBJ1-1; D gene uncertain. The germline gives CDR1 LGHNT, CDR2 FRNRAP. The CDR3 is 14 residues long. V shed 1 base and J shed 1 base, with 7 bases lying between them. CDR3 nucleotide sequence: TGTGCTAGTGGTTTGGAAGCACAGAACACTGAAGCTTTCTTT. Translating gives CASGLEAQNTEAFF.

The chain uses TRBV29-1 and TRBJ2-1, with 13 bases that match TRBD2. With 7 bases clipped from V and 5 bases from J, the junction kept 5 bases outside the gene matches. Germline V lookup: CDR1 SQVTM, CDR2 ANQGSEA. There are 14 residues in the CDR3. CDR3 in amino acids: CSATGLAGNNEQFF. The DNA of the CDR3 is TGCAGCGCAACGGGACTAGCGGGGAACAATGAGCAGTTCTTC.

The gene calls are TRBV11-2 and TRBJ1-4; D is uncertain. Trimming cost V 1 base and J 0 bases, with 3 bases left between them. Germline V gives CDR1 SGHAT, CDR2 FQNNGV. This CDR3 comprises 14 residues. The CDR3 bases are TGTGCCAGCAGCTTAGGGACAACTAATGAAAAACTGTTTTTT. This gives the protein CASSLGTTNEKLFF.

The rearrangement joins TRBV2 to TRBJ1-5, with TRBD1 matching 7 bases. Losses at the gene ends were 3 bases for V and 2 bases for J; bases not matched to a gene: 7. This CDR3 region has 16 residues. The germline gives CDR1 SNHLY, CDR2 FYNNEI. CDR3 loop: CASSDARGTGNQPQHF. The CDR3 region has the DNA TGTGCCAGCAGTGACGCCAGGGGGACGGGCAATCAGCCCCAGCATTTT. The entire variable domain, with the rest obtained from reference TRBV2 and TRBJ1-5, is as follows: EPEVTQTPSHQVTQMGQEVILRCVPISNHLYFYWYRQILGQKVEFLVSFYNNEISEKSEIFDDQFSVERPDGSNFTLKIRSTKLEDSAMYFCASSDARGTGNQPQHFGDGTRLSIL.

This clone was detected only a few times. V usage is TRBV9 and J usage is TRBJ1-6; a possible D gene is TRBD1 (5 bases). Looked up from germline, CDR1 is SGDLS and CDR2 is YYNGEE. The V end was cut by 1 base, the J end by 9 bases, with 11 bases between. This CDR3 comprises 14 residues. In DNA, the CDR3 is TGTGCCAGCAGCGTATCAAATGGGGGTTCACCCCTCCACTTT. It translates to CASSVSNGGSPLHF.

Only one count was recorded for this clone. The chain links TRBV28 to TRBJ2-6; 10 bases are a match to TRBD1. CDR1 is MDHEN and CDR2 is SYDVKM in the germline V gene. Trimming took 7 bases from V and 2 from J; bases not matched to a gene: 8. This CDR3 is 17 amino acids long. In nucleotides, the CDR3 is TGTGCCAGCACCCGGGGACAGGGGCTAACTGGGGCCAACGTCCTGACTTTC. This codes for CASTRGQGLTGANVLTF.

The CDR3 DNA sequence: TGCGCCAGCTCTCTAGCGGGGGGCTTCTCCTACAATGAGCAGTTCTTC. Its protein product is CASSLAGGFSYNEQFF. V usage is TRBV5-1 and J usage is TRBJ2-1, with 11 bases that match TRBD2. The CDR3 sequence is 16 residues long. From germline, CDR1 is SGHRS and CDR2 YFSETQ. J was trimmed by 0 bases and V by 7 bases; bases with no gene match: 6.

This clone has a handful of counts. V is TRBV6-5 and J is TRBJ1-1, with TRBD1 matching 7 bases. The CDR3 loop spans 12 amino acids. Germline V gene lookup returns CDR1 MNHEY and CDR2 SVGAGI. Trimming at V came to 6 bases and at J to 9 bases, leaving 7 bases not matched to a gene. The CDR3 spells CASRPPGQKAFF. CDR3 DNA sequence: TGTGCCAGCAGGCCACCGGGACAGAAAGCTTTCTTT.

The chain is built from TRBV4-1 and TRBJ2-5; D uncertain. CDR1 is MGHRA and CDR2 is YSYEKL in the germline V gene. CDR3 length: 13 amino acids. V was shortened by 1 base and J by 1 base, with 4 bases between the two germline ends. The CDR3 spells CASSQAVQETQYF. CDR3 DNA: TGCGCCAGCAGCCAAGCTGTCCAAGAGACCCAGTACTTC.

J is TRBJ1-1 and V is TRBV20-1; no definite D call. Germline V CDR1 and CDR2: DFQATT, SNEGSKA (reference sequence). V gave up 0 bases and J gave up 8 bases, with 7 bases separating them. The CDR3 spans 11 residues. DNA for the CDR3: TGCAGTGCTAGAGAGAGGGAGGAAGCTTTCTTT. Translated, it gives CSAREREEAFF.

V usage is TRBV2 and J usage is TRBJ1-2, with TRBD1 as a possible D gene (5 bases). The V end was cut by 7 bases, the J end by 2 bases, with 8 bases between. The CDR3 sequence is 12 residues long. Germline assignment: CDR1 SNHLY and CDR2 FYNNEI. The CDR3: CASKRQNYGYTF. The CDR3 bases are TGTGCCAGCAAGAGACAGAACTATGGCTACACCTTC.

As for this clone: A junction end diverges from the germline sequence, so it may reflect a read error. The V call is TRBV7-7, the J call TRBJ2-2; 7 nucleotides agree with TRBD1. Germline CDR1 is SSHAT and CDR2 is FNYEAQ (reference sequence). This CDR3 comprises 14 residues. CDR3 in amino acids: CASSYRGSTGELFF. CDR3 nucleotides: TGTGCTAGCAGCTACAGGGGTTCCACCGGGGAGCTGTTTTTT.

The gene calls are TRBV7-2 and TRBJ1-4, with no clear D. With 4 bases removed from V and 0 bases from J, the gap between germline ends came to 9 bases. Germline V gene data show CDR1 as SGHTA and CDR2 as FQGNSA. This CDR3 contains 15 residues. The CDR3 sequence: CASSSRPATNEKLFF. CDR3 nucleotides: TGTGCCAGCAGCTCCAGGCCTGCAACTAATGAAAAACTGTTTTTT.

The chain carries TRBV28 and TRBJ1-6; no clear D gene. V was pared by 7 bases and J by 0 bases, with 10 bases between. Germline CDR1 reads MDHEN; CDR2 reads SYDVKM. This CDR3 contains 15 residues. CDR3 nucleotide sequence: TGTGCCAGCACGGCCCGAAGCTCCTATAATTCACCCCTCCACTTT. As protein: CASTARSSYNSPLHF.

This clone was counted a few times. This sequence joins TRBV18 and TRBJ1-2; D possibly corresponds to TRBD1 (5 bases). CDR3 size: 14 residues. Between the trimmed V and J ends, which lost 4 bases and 3 bases, there was a span of 12 bases. CDR1 KGHSH and CDR2 LQKENI come from the germline V gene. The CDR3 protein is CASSRGSLDYGYTF. The CDR3 nucleotides read TGTGCCAGCTCACGGGGGTCTCTAGACTATGGCTACACCTTC.

CDR3 sequence: CASSFRDRGNTIYF. The CDR3 coding sequence is TGTGCCAGCAGTTTCCGGGACAGGGGCAACACCATATATTTT. The rearrangement links TRBV28 to TRBJ1-3; 10 bases match TRBD1. CDR3 length: 14 residues. After removal of 3 bases from V and 7 bases from J, the junction contained 3 bases not matched to a gene. Germline assignment: CDR1 MDHEN and CDR2 SYDVKM.